A single TCR beta chain is shown here with its context. From the 5' RACE reads, TCRdb called clonotypes with MiXCR, one entry per CDR3 protein. This sample has about 260,000 distinct CDR3 sequences, with 5.5% to 7% found just once. The data derive from a study of identical twins. CDR3 length: 15 residues. Germline CDR1 reads MDHEN; CDR2 reads SYDVKM. Trimming at V came to 5 bases and at J to 5 bases, leaving 8 bases not matched to a gene. This sample also appeared in a second study, on yellow fever vaccine responses in identical twins.

Sequencing was performed on memory (CD45RO+) T cells sorted from blood. This clonotype originated in a woman between 18 and 29 years old in good health. The chain couples TRBV28 to TRBJ2-2, with 7 bases lining up with TRBD1. CDR3 amino acids: CASSALNRGTGELFF. DNA for the CDR3: TGTGCCAGCAGTGCGTTAAACAGGGGAACCGGGGAGCTGTTTTTT.